This T cell receptor (beta chain) was observed in a study of T cells in women clearing cervical HPV infection. The CDR3 is made up of 15 amino acids. Germline-derived CDR1 and CDR2 are MDHEN and SYDVKM. With 2 bases clipped from V and 7 bases from J, the junction kept 7 bases outside the gene matches. As concerns this clone: As yet, its antigen is unknown. The read falls 3 residues short of the CDR3 end, and the missing part is taken from the germline J gene.

Study results and limitations: Effector/memory and HPV-specific T cells were not isolated, and association timing is unknown.

Clones were sequenced by immunoSEQ multiplex PCR, and TCRdb holds only the in-frame ones, with some missing. The table lists roughly 19,000 clones. The sequence was obtained from a woman aged 18 to 75 with a cervical HPV16 infection that either progressed to CIN3+ or cleared (not recorded which). The material sequenced was blood buffy coat. The chain links TRBV28 to TRBJ2-5, with TRBD1 identical over 10 bases. The DNA read from the CDR3 is TGTGCCAGCAGTTTACTTGGGACAGGGGACACGACC. This sequence encodes CASSLLGTGDTT. The entire CDR3 sequence reads CASSLLGTGDTTQYF.